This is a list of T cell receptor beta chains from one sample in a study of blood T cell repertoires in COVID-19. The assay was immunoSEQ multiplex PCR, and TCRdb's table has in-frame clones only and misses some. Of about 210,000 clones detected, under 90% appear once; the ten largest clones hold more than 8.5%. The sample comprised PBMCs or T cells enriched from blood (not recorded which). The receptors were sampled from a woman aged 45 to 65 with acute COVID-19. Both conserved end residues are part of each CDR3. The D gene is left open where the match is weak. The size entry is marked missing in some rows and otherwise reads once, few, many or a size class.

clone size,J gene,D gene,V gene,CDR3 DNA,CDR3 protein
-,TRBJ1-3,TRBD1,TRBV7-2,TGTGCCAGCAGGGACAGGGCAGGTGGAAACACCATATATTTT,CASRDRAGGNTIYF
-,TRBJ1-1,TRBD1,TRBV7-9,TGTGCCAGCAGCCAACAGGGGTTCATGAACACTGAAGCTTTCTTT,CASSQQGFMNTEAFF
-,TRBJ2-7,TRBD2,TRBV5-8,TGTGCCAGCAGCTTAAGCGGGAGGGCTAACGAGCAGTACTTC,CASSLSGRANEQYF
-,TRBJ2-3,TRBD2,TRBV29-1,TGCAGCGTTGCTAGCGGGGCGGCGACAGATACGCAGTATTTT,CSVASGAATDTQYF
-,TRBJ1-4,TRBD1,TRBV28,TGTGCCAGCAGGGCCGGGACAGCTAATGAAAAACTGTTTTTT,CASRAGTANEKLFF
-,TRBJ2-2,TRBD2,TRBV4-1,TGCGCCAGCAGCCAAGCCGGACTAGCGGGAGACATTTATACAGGCGGGGAGCTGTTTTTT,CASSQAGLAGDIYTGGELFF
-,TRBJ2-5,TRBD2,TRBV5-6,TGTGCCAGCAGCCCAGAAACTAGCGGGGCTACGACCTGGAAGACCCAGTACTTC,CASSPETSGATTWKTQYF
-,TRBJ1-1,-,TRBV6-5,TGTGCCAGCCTTAGAGGGAATGAGTGCTTCTTT,CASLRGNECFF
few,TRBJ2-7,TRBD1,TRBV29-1,TGCAGCGTGACACCGGGACAGGGAGGCCACGAGCAGTACTTC,CSVTPGQGGHEQYF
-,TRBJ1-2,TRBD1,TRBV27,TGTGCCAGCAGTCCCCCGGGACAGGGACTCACCCATGGCTACACCTTC,CASSPPGQGLTHGYTF
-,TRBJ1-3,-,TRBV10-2,TGCGCCAGCAGCCCCGGGGGGGACAACACCATATATTTT,CASSPGGDNTIYF
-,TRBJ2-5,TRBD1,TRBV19,TGTGCCAGTAATTCCGGGACAGGGGGCTTTGAGACCCAGTACTTC,CASNSGTGGFETQYF
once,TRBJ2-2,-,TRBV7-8,TGTGCCAGCAGCTTACTTTGGCAGAACACCGGGGAGCTGTTTTTT,CASSLLWQNTGELFF
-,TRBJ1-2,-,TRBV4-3,TGCGCCAGCAGCCAGGAGATTTACTATGGCTACACCTTC,CASSQEIYYGYTF
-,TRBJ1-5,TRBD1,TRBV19,TGTGCCAGTAGGGAAACAGGGGGCTTGAGCAATCAGCCCCAGCATTTT,CASRETGGLSNQPQHF
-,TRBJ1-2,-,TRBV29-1,TGCAGCGTTGAAGATAGAGCTACCCCTAACTATGGCTACACCTTC,CSVEDRATPNYGYTF
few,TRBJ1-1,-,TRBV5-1,TGCGCCAGCCGAACCACATGGAACACTGAAGCTTTCTTT,CASRTTWNTEAFF
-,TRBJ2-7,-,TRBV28,TGTGCCAGCAGTACGCAGACTGTTACCTACGAGCAGTACTTC,CASSTQTVTYEQYF
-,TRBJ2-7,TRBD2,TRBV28,TGTGCCAGCAGTTTATATGGACTAGCGGGAGACTCCTACGAGCAGTACTTC,CASSLYGLAGDSYEQYF
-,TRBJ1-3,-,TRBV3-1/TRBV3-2,TGTGCCAGCAGCCAGCCTCGCGGGTCTGGAAACACCATATATTTT,CASSQPRGSGNTIYF
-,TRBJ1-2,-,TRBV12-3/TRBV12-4,TGTGCCAGCACCTCAGCGAACTATGGCTACACCTTC,CASTSANYGYTF